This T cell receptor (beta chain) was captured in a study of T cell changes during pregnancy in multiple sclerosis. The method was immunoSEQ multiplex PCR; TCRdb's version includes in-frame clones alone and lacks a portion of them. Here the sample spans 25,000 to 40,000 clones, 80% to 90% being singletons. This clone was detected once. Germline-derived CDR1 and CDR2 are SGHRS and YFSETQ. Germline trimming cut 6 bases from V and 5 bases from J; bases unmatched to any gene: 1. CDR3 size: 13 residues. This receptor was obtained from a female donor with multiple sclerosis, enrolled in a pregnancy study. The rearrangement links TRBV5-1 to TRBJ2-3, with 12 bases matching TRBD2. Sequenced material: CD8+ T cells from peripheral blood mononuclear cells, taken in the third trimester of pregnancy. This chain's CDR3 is CASTGLAGDTQYF. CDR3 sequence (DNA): TGCGCCAGCACGGGACTAGCGGGAGATACGCAGTATTTT.